This entry lists 28 T cell receptor beta chains sequenced from one sample in a study of CD8+ T cells in alopecia areata. Investigators isolated RNA and reverse transcribed it into cDNA to act as the sequencing template. Measured with immunoSEQ multiplex PCR; TCRdb has only the in-frame clones, and not every one. The sample records 180,000 or so clones, about 47% being singletons. Treatment of the sample: oral pan-JAK inhibitor, 5-10 mg twice daily. The sequencing here drew on CD8+ T cells sorted from blood, taken at week 52, from a patient treated with tofacitinib. These receptors were obtained from a human donor with alopecia areata.

With regard to this clone: The same CDR3 is also encoded by other DNA sequences in this sample. The chain is built from TRBV11-2 and TRBJ2-1; a possible D gene is TRBD2 (5 bases). The CDR3 is made up of 11 amino acids. V lost 5 bases to trimming and J lost 7 bases, with 6 bases between them. The germline CDR1 and CDR2 sequences are SGHAT and FQNNGV. The CDR3 is CASSLANEQFF. The CDR3 DNA follows: TGTGCCAGCAGCCTAGCAAATGAGCAGTTCTTC.

The chain combines TRBV6-5 with TRBJ2-7; possible D gene TRBD2, 6 bases. Germline V lookup: CDR1 MNHEY, CDR2 SVGAGI. Trimming shortened V by 8 bases and J by 1 base, and 15 bases separated the two germline ends. The CDR3 loop spans 14 amino acids. The CDR3 spells CASGSVGGSYEQYF. The DNA of the CDR3 is TGTGCCAGCGGGAGCGTGGGGGGTTCCTACGAGCAGTACTTC.

The J gene is TRBJ1-1, the V gene TRBV18; no firm D call. In germline, CDR1 is KGHSH, CDR2 LQKENI. V lost 2 bases and J 0 bases, leaving 4 bases between the germline ends. This CDR3 has 13 residues. The CDR3 here is CASSPVVNTEAFF. For the CDR3, the DNA is TGTGCCAGCTCACCAGTCGTGAACACTGAAGCTTTCTTT.

The rearrangement links TRBV7-9 to TRBJ1-1, with D uncertain. The V gene lost 2 bases and the J gene lost 4 bases, with 14 bases spanning the gap. This CDR3 has 15 residues. Looked up from germline, CDR1 is SEHNR and CDR2 is FQNEAQ (reference sequence). CDR3: CASSLFVGSSTEAFF. The CDR3 DNA reads TGTGCCAGCAGCTTATTCGTCGGGTCAAGCACTGAAGCTTTCTTT.

The gene calls are TRBV29-1 and TRBJ2-5, with 9 positions matching TRBD1. The CDR3 runs 15 residues. J was trimmed by 4 bases and V by 8 bases; bases with no gene match: 14. From germline, CDR1 is SQVTM and CDR2 ANQGSEA. In DNA form, the CDR3 reads TGCAGCTTACTTCGGACAGGGGAGGATGGAGAGACCCAGTACTTC. Its protein product is CSLLRTGEDGETQYF.

This clone was seen only a few times. The J gene is TRBJ2-5, the V gene TRBV9; no reliable D call. V was clipped by 4 bases and J by 3 bases, with 16 bases between them. CDR3 length: 15 residues. Looked up from germline, CDR1 is SGDLS and CDR2 is YYNGEE. In DNA form, the CDR3 reads TGTGCCAGCAGCCCCCAACTCCGGATGGAAGAGACCCAGTACTTC. Encoded protein: CASSPQLRMEETQYF.

The rearrangement links TRBV4-1 to TRBJ2-5; D is unresolved. The CDR3 consists of 15 residues. The germline CDR1 and CDR2 sequences are MGHRA and YSYEKL. V was cut by 0 bases and J by 2 bases, with 10 bases left in between. CDR3 nucleotides: TGCGCCAGCAGCCAAGATGCCCTAAAACAAGAGACCCAGTACTTC. It yields the protein CASSQDALKQETQYF.

The V call is TRBV4-2, the J call TRBJ2-5; 7 bases agree with TRBD2. CDR3 length: 13 amino acids. V trimming: 7 bases; J trimming: 5 bases; junction bases outside the gene matches: 7. Per the germline V gene, CDR1 is LGHNA and CDR2 is YNFKEQ. CDR3 in amino acids: CASTERGGETQYF. The CDR3 DNA reads as TGTGCCAGCACTGAGAGGGGAGGGGAGACCCAGTACTTC.

The rearrangement links TRBV13 to TRBJ2-2; the match to TRBD1 covers 8 bases. The germline V gene has CDR1 PRHDT and CDR2 FYEKMQ (reference sequence). CDR3 length equals 14 residues. Unmatched junction bases numbered 8, after V lost 5 bases and J lost 9 bases. The chain's CDR3 is CASSPRTGLRELFF. The CDR3 region has the DNA TGTGCCAGCAGCCCGCGGACAGGGCTCAGGGAGCTGTTTTTT.

The rearrangement links TRBV6-1 to TRBJ2-1; possibly TRBD1 or TRBD2 for D (5 bases each). CDR1 MNHNS and CDR2 SASEGT come from the germline V gene. The ends were cut back, 5 bases at V and 10 bases at J, with 15 bases in the middle. The CDR3 loop spans 13 amino acids. Here the CDR3 reads CASSLKSRDEQFF. The CDR3 DNA sequence: TGTGCCAGCAGTCTGAAATCCAGGGACGAGCAGTTCTTC.

V usage is TRBV27 and J usage is TRBJ1-6, with 8 bases lining up with TRBD1. The V and J ends lost 0 bases and 10 bases, in that order; junction bases with no gene match: 8. The CDR3 spans 16 residues. Germline lookup yields CDR1 MNHEY and CDR2 SMNVEV (reference sequence). The CDR3 sequence is CASSLSQGGRGSPLHF. DNA of the CDR3: TGTGCCAGCAGTTTATCACAGGGGGGCCGGGGATCACCCCTCCACTTT.

This clone occurred a few times. This chain joins TRBV4-1 and TRBJ2-5, with 8 nucleotides matching TRBD1. The CDR3 extends over 16 amino acids. The germline V gene has CDR1 MGHRA and CDR2 YSYEKL. V shed 3 bases and J 3 bases; nucleotides not matched to a gene: 9. CDR3 loop: CASSQPTGQGEETQYF. The CDR3 nucleotides are TGCGCCAGCAGCCAGCCCACTGGACAGGGAGAAGAGACCCAGTACTTC.

This clone has a handful of counts. V usage is TRBV29-1 and J usage is TRBJ2-3; D might be TRBD2 (5 bases). V was shortened by 6 bases and J by 3 bases, with 10 bases between the two germline ends. The CDR3 extends over 12 amino acids. Germline V gene lookup returns CDR1 SQVTM and CDR2 ANQGSEA. The chain's CDR3 is CSVEWRTDTQYF. The CDR3 DNA is TGCAGCGTGGAGTGGAGGACAGATACGCAGTATTTT.

This chain connects TRBV23-1 to TRBJ2-7; 7 nucleotides align to TRBD2. TRBV23-1 falls under the ORF class, with uncertain function. V lost 0 bases to trimming and J lost 2 bases; unmatched junction nucleotides: 7. The CDR3 runs 16 residues. CDR3 protein: CASSQSGEGRPYEQYF. Here the CDR3 DNA reads TGCGCCAGCAGTCAATCCGGGGAGGGACGGCCCTACGAGCAGTACTTC.

This chain connects TRBV7-9 to TRBJ2-1; D unresolved. Trimming shortened V by 2 bases and J by 5 bases, and 16 bases separated the two germline ends. The CDR3 is 16 amino acids. The germline CDR1 and CDR2 sequences are SEHNR and FQNEAQ (reference sequence). The CDR3, as DNA: TGTGCCAGCAGCTTAAGAAATACGAGGTGGGACAATGAGCAGTTCTTC. Its translation is CASSLRNTRWDNEQFF.

This clone was seen more than once but under ten times. The chain links TRBV4-2 to TRBJ1-1; D unresolved. The CDR3 loop spans 15 amino acids. Trimming pared 1 base from V and 2 bases from J, leaving 11 bases between. Germline assignment: CDR1 LGHNA and CDR2 YNFKEQ. The CDR3 sequence is CASSQVAAANTEAFF. The CDR3 region has the DNA TGTGCCAGCAGCCAAGTAGCGGCAGCTAACACTGAAGCTTTCTTT.

V and J are TRBV13 and TRBJ2-7, with a tentative D call TRBD1 (5 bases). Germline V gene sequence: CDR1 PRHDT, CDR2 FYEKMQ (reference sequence). This CDR3 comprises 12 residues. Trimming shortened V by 4 bases and J by 3 bases, and 7 bases separated the two germline ends. For the CDR3, the DNA is TGTGCCAGCAGCTCGACAGTCTACGAGCAGTACTTC. This codes for CASSSTVYEQYF.

The V gene is TRBV5-6, the J gene TRBJ1-6, with a possible D match to TRBD1 (6 bases). The V gene lost 2 bases and the J gene lost 9 bases, with 12 bases spanning the gap. This CDR3 is built from 14 residues. The germline V gene has CDR1 SGHDT and CDR2 YYEEEE. In nucleotides, the CDR3 is TGTGCCAGCAGCTTTACAGGGAGGAGTTCACCCCTCCACTTT. It is translated as CASSFTGRSSPLHF.

The gene calls are TRBV6-5 and TRBJ1-4; D gene ambiguous. Between the trimmed V and J ends, which lost 2 bases and 5 bases, there was a span of 9 bases. Germline V lookup: CDR1 MNHEY, CDR2 SVGAGI. The CDR3 runs 14 residues. This CDR3 is CASSYIGNNEKLFF. The CDR3 nucleotides read TGTGCCAGCAGTTACATCGGAAACAATGAAAAACTGTTTTTT.

This clone appeared a few times. The chain carries TRBV7-9 and TRBJ2-5, with 14 bases that match TRBD2. The CDR3 has 15 residues. V was pared by 4 bases and J by 6 bases, with 4 bases of the junction left unmatched. Germline V gene data show CDR1 as SEHNR and CDR2 as FQNEAQ (reference sequence). CDR3 loop: CASSSGLAGEKTQYF. CDR3 bases: TGTGCCAGCAGCTCGGGACTAGCGGGGGAAAAGACCCAGTACTTC. The full variable domain, rest sourced from reference TRBV7-9 and TRBJ2-5, is DTGVSQNPRHKITKRGQNVTFRCDPISEHNRLYWYRQTLGQGPEFLTYFQNEAQLEKSRLLSDRFSAERPKGSFSTLEIQRTEQGDSAMYLCASSSGLAGEKTQYFGPGTRLLVL.

The gene calls are TRBV29-1 and TRBJ2-7; perhaps TRBD2 as D (5 bases). Between the trimmed V and J ends, which lost 8 bases and 6 bases, there was a span of 17 bases. Germline CDR1 SQVTM, CDR2 ANQGSEA. There are 12 residues in the CDR3. CDR3 bases: TGCAGCCCCAAAAGCGGCCCCCTCGAGCAGTACTTC. This encodes CSPKSGPLEQYF.

The count of this clone is one. The chain is built from TRBV15 and TRBJ2-7; D is perhaps TRBD1 (5 bases). Trimming removed 5 bases at V and 1 base at J, with 21 bases between. The CDR3 has 17 amino acids. The germline CDR1 and CDR2 sequences are LNHNV and YYDKDF (reference sequence). CDR3 nucleotide sequence: TGTGCCACCAGCTCATCCTGGGGCACAGCCCTATCCTACGAGCAGTACTTC. Translating gives CATSSSWGTALSYEQYF.

The chain links TRBV18 to TRBJ2-5, with D perhaps TRBD1 (6 bases). The J call could be wrong; TRBJ2-7 is a better fit for the DNA end. The CDR3 consists of 15 residues. Germline V gene data show CDR1 as KGHSH and CDR2 as LQKENI. The CDR3 loop reads CASSPPTGNPYEQYF. The CDR3 DNA reads TGTGCCAGCTCACCACCGACAGGAAATCCCTACGAGCAGTACTTC.

This chain connects TRBV5-1 to TRBJ1-1, with D tentatively TRBD1 (5 bases). The CDR3 has 15 amino acids. The germline CDR1 and CDR2 sequences are SGHRS and YFSETQ. Trimming took 8 bases from V and 5 from J, leaving 22 bases between them. The CDR3 spells CASSETGTEGTEAFF. The CDR3 nucleotides read TGCGCCAGTTCGGAGACCGGGACGGAAGGGACTGAAGCTTTCTTT.

The genes are TRBV7-8 and TRBJ2-7; D is unresolved. Per the germline V gene, CDR1 is SGHVS and CDR2 is FQNEAQ. CDR3 size: 14 residues. The ends were cut back, 2 bases at V and 1 base at J, with 9 bases in the middle. Here the CDR3 DNA reads TGTGCCAGCAGCTTATCCCCCAATTCCTACGAGCAGTACTTC. Residues: CASSLSPNSYEQYF.

V is TRBV19 and J is TRBJ1-5; D is ambiguous. V was pared by 3 bases and J by 0 bases, with 9 bases between. Per the germline V gene, CDR1 is LNHDA and CDR2 is SQIVND (reference sequence). The CDR3 has 15 amino acids. CDR3 DNA sequence: TGTGCCAGTAGTATGGCACCGTATAGCAATCAGCCCCAGCATTTT. Its translation: CASSMAPYSNQPQHF.

The chain recombines TRBV6-6 with TRBJ2-5; 7 nucleotides match TRBD1. The CDR3 has 15 amino acids. CDR1 and CDR2 from the germline V gene are MNHNY and SVGAGI (reference sequence). The J segment lost 0 bases and the V segment lost 7 bases, leaving 8 bases of the junction unmatched. The chain's CDR3 is CASIRGRGYQETQYF. CDR3 coding DNA: TGTGCCAGCATCCGTGGCAGGGGGTACCAAGAGACCCAGTACTTC.

V and J are TRBV9 and TRBJ2-3; 9 bases align to TRBD1. Germline V lookup: CDR1 SGDLS, CDR2 YYNGEE. The V gene end was trimmed by 1 base and the J gene end by 8 bases; junction bases not matched to a gene: 14. There are 17 residues in the CDR3. The CDR3 region has the DNA TGTGCCAGCAGCGTAAGCCGGGACAGGGCTGATGGGGGTACGCAGTATTTT. This codes for CASSVSRDRADGGTQYF.